This entry is about one TCR beta chain. Its antigen is unknown. The record originates from a study of T cell responses to AZD1222 COVID-19 vaccine. Assay: immunoSEQ multiplex PCR; the TCRdb copy retains only in-frame clones and omits some. The table records roughly 140,000 clones, more than 70% of them present only once. Study-level results: White British ancestry dominated among donors, who included more females, and clonal diversity was possibly underestimated.

The receptor was derived from an adult in good health. The sample here was peripheral blood, taken on day 0 of MenACWY control vaccination.

CDR3 sequence reads: CASSQPGQGSTEAFF. The CDR3 region has the DNA TGCGCCAGCAGTCAACCGGGACAGGGGAGCACTGAAGCTTTCTTT. V is TRBV10-1 and J is TRBJ1-1; 10 nucleotides align to TRBD1. This CDR3 is built from 15 residues. Germline CDR1 reads WNHNN; CDR2 reads SYGVQD (reference sequence). The J segment lost 4 bases and the V segment lost 5 bases, leaving 7 bases of the junction unmatched.